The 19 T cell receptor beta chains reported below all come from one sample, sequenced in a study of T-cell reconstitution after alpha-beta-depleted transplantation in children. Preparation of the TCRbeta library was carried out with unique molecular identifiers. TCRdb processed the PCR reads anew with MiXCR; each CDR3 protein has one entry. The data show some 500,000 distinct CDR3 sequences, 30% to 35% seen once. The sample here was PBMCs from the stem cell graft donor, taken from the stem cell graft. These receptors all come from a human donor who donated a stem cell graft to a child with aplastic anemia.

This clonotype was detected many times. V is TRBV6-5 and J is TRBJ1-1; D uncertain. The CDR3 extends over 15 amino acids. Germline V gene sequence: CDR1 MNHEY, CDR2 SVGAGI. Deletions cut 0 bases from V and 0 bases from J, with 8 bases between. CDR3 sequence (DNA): TGTGCCAGCAGTTACTCCGGAAAAATGAACACTGAAGCTTTCTTT. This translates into CASSYSGKMNTEAFF.

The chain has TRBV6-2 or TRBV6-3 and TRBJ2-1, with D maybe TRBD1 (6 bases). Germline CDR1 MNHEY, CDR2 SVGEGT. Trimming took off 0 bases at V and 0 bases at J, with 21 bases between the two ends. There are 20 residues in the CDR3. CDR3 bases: TGTGCCAGCAGTTACTCGAAACCAGTGGGGGCTAGGGGCTCCTACAATGAGCAGTTCTTC. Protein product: CASSYSKPVGARGSYNEQFF.

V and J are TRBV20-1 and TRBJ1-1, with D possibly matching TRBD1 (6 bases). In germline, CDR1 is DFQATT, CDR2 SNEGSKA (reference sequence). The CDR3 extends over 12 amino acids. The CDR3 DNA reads TGCAGGCGCGGGGGGCTGGACACTGAAGCTTTCTTT. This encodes CRRGGLDTEAFF.

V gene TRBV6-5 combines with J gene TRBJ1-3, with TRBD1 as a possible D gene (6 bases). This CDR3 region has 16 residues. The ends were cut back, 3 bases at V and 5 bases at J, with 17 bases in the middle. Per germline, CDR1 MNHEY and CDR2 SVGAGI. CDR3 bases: TGTGCCAGCAGTTATGGGGACACCACCCGAAGAAACACCATATATTTT. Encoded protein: CASSYGDTTRRNTIYF.

The CDR3 DNA follows: TGCGCCAGCAGCCAAGGTTCAGCGGGAGGTCGACCCTACGAGCAGTACTTC. This encodes CASSQGSAGGRPYEQYF. This sequence joins TRBV4-3 and TRBJ2-7; 9 positions agree with TRBD2. Germline V gene lookup returns CDR1 LGHNA and CDR2 YSLEER. V shed 1 base and J 2 bases; nucleotides not matched to a gene: 9. The length of the CDR3 is 17 residues.

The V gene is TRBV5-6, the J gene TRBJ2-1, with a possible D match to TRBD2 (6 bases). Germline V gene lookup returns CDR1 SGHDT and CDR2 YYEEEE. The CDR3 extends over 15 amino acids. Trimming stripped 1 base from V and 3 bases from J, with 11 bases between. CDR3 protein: CASSLLGGNYNEQFF. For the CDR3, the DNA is TGTGCCAGCAGCTTGCTTGGGGGGAACTACAATGAGCAGTTCTTC. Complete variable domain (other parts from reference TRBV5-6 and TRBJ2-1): DAGVTQSPTHLIKTRGQQVTLRCSPKSGHDTVSWYQQALGQGPQFIFQYYEEEERQRGNFPDRFSGHQFPNYSSELNVNALLLGDSALYLCASSLLGGNYNEQFFGPGTRLTVL.

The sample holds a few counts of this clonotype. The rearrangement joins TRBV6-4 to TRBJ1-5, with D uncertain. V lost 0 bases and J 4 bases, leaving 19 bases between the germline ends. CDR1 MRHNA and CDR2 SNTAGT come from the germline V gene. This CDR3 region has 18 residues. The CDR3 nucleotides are TGTGCCAGCAGTGACTCAGTCATATGGAGCAGTCCGAATCAGCCCCAGCATTTT. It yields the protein CASSDSVIWSSPNQPQHF.

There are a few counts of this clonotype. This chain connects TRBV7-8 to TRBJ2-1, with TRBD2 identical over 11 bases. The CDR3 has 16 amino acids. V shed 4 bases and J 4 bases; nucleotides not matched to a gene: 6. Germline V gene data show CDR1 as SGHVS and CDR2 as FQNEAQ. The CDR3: CASSYVGTSGYNEQFF. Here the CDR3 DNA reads TGTGCCAGCAGCTACGTCGGGACTAGCGGTTACAATGAGCAGTTCTTC. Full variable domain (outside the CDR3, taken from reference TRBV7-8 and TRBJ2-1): GAGVSQSPRYKVAKRGQDVALRCDPISGHVSLFWYQQALGQGPEFLTYFQNEAQLDKSGLPSDRFFAERPEGSVSTLKIQRTQQEDSAVYLCASSYVGTSGYNEQFFGPGTRLTVL.

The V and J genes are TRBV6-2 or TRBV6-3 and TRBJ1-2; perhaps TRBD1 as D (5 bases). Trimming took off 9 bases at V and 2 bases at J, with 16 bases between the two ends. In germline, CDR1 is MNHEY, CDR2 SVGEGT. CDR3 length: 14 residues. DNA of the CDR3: TGTGCCAGGACGCGGGGGACCGAAAACTATGGCTACACCTTC. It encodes CARTRGTENYGYTF.

CDR3 amino acids: CASSSQSQGLGETQYF. The CDR3, as DNA: TGTGCCAGCAGCTCCCAATCCCAAGGACTAGGAGAGACCCAGTACTTC. The rearrangement links TRBV7-9 to TRBJ2-5; TRBD2 matches at 7 bases. Unmatched junction bases numbered 12, after V lost 4 bases and J lost 4 bases. In germline, CDR1 is SEHNR, CDR2 FQNEAQ (reference sequence). The CDR3 is made up of 16 amino acids.

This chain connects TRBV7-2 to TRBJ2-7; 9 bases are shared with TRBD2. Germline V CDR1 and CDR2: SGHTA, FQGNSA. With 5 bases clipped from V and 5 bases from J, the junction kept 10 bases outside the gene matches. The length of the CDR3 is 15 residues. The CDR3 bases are TGTGCCAGCAGCCTCAGTGGGGTAGCGGGAGACGAGCAGTACGTC. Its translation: CASSLSGVAGDEQYV.

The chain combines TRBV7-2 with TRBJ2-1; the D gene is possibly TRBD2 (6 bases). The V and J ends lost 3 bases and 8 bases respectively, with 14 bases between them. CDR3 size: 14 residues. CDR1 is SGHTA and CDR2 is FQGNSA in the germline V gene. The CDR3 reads CASSFNSGGYEQFF. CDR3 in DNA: TGTGCCAGCAGCTTTAACAGCGGAGGGTATGAGCAGTTCTTC.

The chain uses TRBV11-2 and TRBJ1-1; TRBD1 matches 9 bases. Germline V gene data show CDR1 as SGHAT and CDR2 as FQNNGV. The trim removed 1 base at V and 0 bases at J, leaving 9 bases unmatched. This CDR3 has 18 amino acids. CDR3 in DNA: TGTGCCAGCAGCTTAGTAGGCGGGACAGGGATTATGAACACTGAAGCTTTCTTT. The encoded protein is CASSLVGGTGIMNTEAFF.

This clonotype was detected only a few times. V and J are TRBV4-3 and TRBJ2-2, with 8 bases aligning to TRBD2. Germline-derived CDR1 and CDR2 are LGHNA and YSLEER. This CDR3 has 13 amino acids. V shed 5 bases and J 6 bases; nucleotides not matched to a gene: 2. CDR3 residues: CASSWTSPGELFF. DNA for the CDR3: TGCGCCAGCAGCTGGACTAGCCCCGGGGAGCTGTTTTTT.

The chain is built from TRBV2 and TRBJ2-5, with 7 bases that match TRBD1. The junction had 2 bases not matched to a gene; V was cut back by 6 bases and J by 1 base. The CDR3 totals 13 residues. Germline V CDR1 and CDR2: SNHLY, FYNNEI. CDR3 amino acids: CASRGQTQETQYF. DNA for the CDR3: TGTGCCAGCAGGGGACAGACCCAAGAGACCCAGTACTTC.

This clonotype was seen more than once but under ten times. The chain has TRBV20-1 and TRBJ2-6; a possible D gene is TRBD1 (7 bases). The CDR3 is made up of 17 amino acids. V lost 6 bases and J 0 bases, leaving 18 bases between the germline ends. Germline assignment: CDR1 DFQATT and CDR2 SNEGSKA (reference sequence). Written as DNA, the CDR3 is TGCAGTGCCCGCCGCGGGACAGATCCCTCTGGGGCCAACGTCCTGACTTTC. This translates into CSARRGTDPSGANVLTF.

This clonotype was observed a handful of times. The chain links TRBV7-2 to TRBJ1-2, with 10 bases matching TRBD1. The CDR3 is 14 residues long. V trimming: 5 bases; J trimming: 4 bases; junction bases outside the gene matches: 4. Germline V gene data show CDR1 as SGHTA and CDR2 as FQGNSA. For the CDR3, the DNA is TGTGCCAGCAGCGACAGGGGGCGCGGCTATGGCTACACCTTC. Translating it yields CASSDRGRGYGYTF.

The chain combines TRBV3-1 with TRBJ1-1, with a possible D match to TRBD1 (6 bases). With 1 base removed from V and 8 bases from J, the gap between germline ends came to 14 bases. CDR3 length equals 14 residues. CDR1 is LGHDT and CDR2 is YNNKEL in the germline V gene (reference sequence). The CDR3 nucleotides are TGTGCCAGCAGCCAAGGGACAGCATTTCTAGAAGCTTTCTTT. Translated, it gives CASSQGTAFLEAFF.

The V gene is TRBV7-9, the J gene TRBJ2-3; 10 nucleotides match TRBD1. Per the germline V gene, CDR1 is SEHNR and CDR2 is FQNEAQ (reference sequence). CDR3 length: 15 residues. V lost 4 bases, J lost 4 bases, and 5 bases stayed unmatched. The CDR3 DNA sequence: TGTGCCAGCAGCTCGGGACAGGGGTTCCCAGATACGCAGTATTTT. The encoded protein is CASSSGQGFPDTQYF.